The T cell receptor beta chain under discussion was sequenced for a study of blood T cell repertoires in COVID-19. Study summary: From the United States, Italy and Spain came samples of acute and convalescent COVID-19. The cDNA or gDNA used as material had been derived from T cells, B-cell-depleted T cells, or PBMCs.

CDR3 length equals 14 residues. Per germline, CDR1 SGDLS and CDR2 YYNGEE. V lost 3 bases to trimming and J lost 2 bases, with 9 bases between them. The sample holds one count of this clone. In the original analysis: From reference gene primer amplification, estimates of nucleated cell counts were derived. Libraries were prepared by immunoSEQ multiplex PCR; TCRdb keeps only in-frame clonotypes and omits some of them. V, J and clone size derive from that table, while D and trimming were established from the DNA sequence. The sample shows 250,000 to 300,000 clones, roughly 90% of them seen only once. The sequence was obtained from a woman aged 30 to 39 with active or convalescent COVID-19. The V gene is TRBV9, the J gene TRBJ1-3, with D possibly being TRBD1 (5 bases). Material: peripheral blood. The CDR3 region is CASSEGFTGNTIYF. In nucleotides, the CDR3 is TGTGCCAGCAGCGAGGGGTTTACTGGAAACACCATATATTTT.